Below are 20 T cell receptor beta chains sequenced from a single sample in a study of cytomegalovirus exposure and HLA in healthy donors. Primers for the PCR totalled 60 Vbeta and 13 Jbeta. Generated by immunoSEQ multiplex PCR, the TCRdb table keeps only in-frame clones and is missing some. Here the sample spans 75,000 to 95,000 clones, around 90% being singletons. Sequenced material: PBMCs. All receptors come from a man aged 18-30 years in good health and CMV-seronegative.

This chain joins TRBV7-3 and TRBJ2-5; TRBD2 aligns across 15 bases. CDR1 and CDR2 from the germline V gene are SGHTA and FQGTGA. J was trimmed by 5 bases and V by 4 bases; bases with no gene match: 8. The CDR3 covers 17 residues. The CDR3 bases are TGTGCCAGCAGCTCACGGACTAGCGGGAGGGCCAACGAGACCCAGTACTTC. It encodes CASSSRTSGRANETQYF.

CDR3 sequence: CASRKEGNEQFF. The CDR3 nucleotides read TGTGCCAGCAGAAAGGAGGGGAATGAGCAGTTCTTC. The V and J genes are TRBV7-2 and TRBJ2-1, with D perhaps matching TRBD2 (6 bases). V was trimmed by 6 bases and J by 7 bases, leaving 10 bases between them. CDR3 length: 12 residues. Germline lookup yields CDR1 SGHTA and CDR2 FQGNSA.

The gene calls are TRBV5-5 and TRBJ2-3; no firm D call. Germline CDR1 SGHKS, CDR2 YYEKEE (reference sequence). The CDR3 loop spans 13 amino acids. V lost 0 bases and J lost 6, with 8 bases in between. The chain's CDR3 is CASSLVGSDTQYF. The CDR3 nucleotides are TGTGCCAGCAGCTTGGTCGGGTCGGATACGCAGTATTTT.

The genes are TRBV19 and TRBJ2-1, with D possibly matching TRBD1 (8 bases). Germline-derived CDR1 and CDR2 are LNHDA and SQIVND (reference sequence). Trimming took 3 bases from V and 0 from J, leaving 12 bases between them. The CDR3 covers 16 residues. The CDR3 loop is CASSINRGGSYNEQFF. The CDR3 DNA reads TGTGCCAGTAGTATTAACAGGGGGGGCTCCTACAATGAGCAGTTCTTC.

The chain is built from TRBV18 and TRBJ1-5; D is uncertain. Trimming took off 4 bases at V and 2 bases at J, with 18 bases between the two ends. The CDR3 length is 17 residues. CDR1 is KGHSH and CDR2 is LQKENI in the germline V gene. As DNA, the CDR3 is TGTGCCAGCTCACACGGGAATGCGGTTGGGGGCAATCAGCCCCAGCATTTT. It translates to CASSHGNAVGGNQPQHF.

This clone appeared a few times. The chain joins TRBV6-5 to TRBJ2-1; a weak D match, TRBD2 (6 bases). This CDR3 has 13 amino acids. V dropped 5 bases and J dropped 2 bases, with 7 bases sitting between them. Germline CDR1 and CDR2: MNHEY and SVGAGI. The CDR3 protein is CASSERAYNEQFF. Written as DNA, the CDR3 is TGTGCCAGCAGTGAGCGGGCCTACAATGAGCAGTTCTTC.

The chain couples TRBV7-2 to TRBJ1-1; weak D call: TRBD1 (5 bases). Trimming pared 0 bases from V and 0 bases from J, leaving 11 bases between. Germline V gives CDR1 SGHTA, CDR2 FQGNSA. The CDR3 has 16 amino acids. The CDR3 loop is CASSLASGGVNTEAFF. The CDR3 region has the DNA TGTGCCAGCAGCTTAGCTTCCGGGGGAGTGAACACTGAAGCTTTCTTT.

The gene calls are TRBV7-2 and TRBJ2-1, with 7 bases lining up with TRBD2. The CDR3 spans 14 residues. Germline assignment: CDR1 SGHTA and CDR2 FQGNSA. V was pared by 4 bases and J by 0 bases, with 0 bases of the junction left unmatched. The CDR3 DNA is TGTGCCAGCAGCTGGACTAGCTCCTACAATGAGCAGTTCTTC. It is translated as CASSWTSSYNEQFF.

The rearrangement joins TRBV15 to TRBJ1-4, with D tentatively TRBD1 (6 bases). In germline, CDR1 is LNHNV, CDR2 YYDKDF (reference sequence). The CDR3 has 18 residues. Trimming left V 0 bases short and J 7 bases short, with 21 bases between. CDR3 sequence (DNA): TGTGCCACCAGCAGAGAGGGAAGAGGGGGGGCAGGGAGTGAAAAACTGTTTTTT. Translation gives CATSREGRGGAGSEKLFF. The variable domain in full, completed from reference TRBV15 and TRBJ1-4, reads DAMVIQNPRYQVTQFGKPVTLSCSQTLNHNVMYWYQQKSSQAPKLLFHYYDKDFNNEADTPDNFQSRRPNTSFCFLDIRSPGLGDTAMYLCATSREGRGGAGSEKLFFGSGTQLSVL.

This sequence joins TRBV28 and TRBJ2-7, with 7 bases lining up with TRBD1. Germline trimming cut 4 bases from V and 3 bases from J; bases unmatched to any gene: 18. CDR3 length: 18 amino acids. The germline V gene encodes CDR1 MDHEN and CDR2 SYDVKM. The CDR3 here is CASSSLFDRALASYEQYF. CDR3 nucleotide sequence: TGTGCCAGCAGTTCCCTCTTCGACAGGGCCCTAGCTAGCTACGAGCAGTACTTC.

The chain combines TRBV4-2 with TRBJ2-2, with no clear D. V was cut by 0 bases and J by 7 bases, with 9 bases left in between. Looked up from germline, CDR1 is LGHNA and CDR2 is YNFKEQ. CDR3 length: 14 residues. CDR3 DNA: TGTGCCAGCAGCCAAGATCGAGGTTTCGGGGAGCTGTTTTTT. Translation gives CASSQDRGFGELFF.

As regards this clone: The same CDR3 can be traced to other DNA sequences in this sample. V is TRBV19 and J is TRBJ1-4; 7 nucleotides match TRBD1. The ends lost 9 bases at V and 5 bases at J; junction bases unmatched: 15. Germline V gives CDR1 LNHDA, CDR2 SQIVND (reference sequence). The CDR3 contains 16 residues. CDR3 protein: CASSPRPSGQNEKLFF. The DNA for the CDR3 is TGTGCCAGCAGTCCGCGTCCATCGGGACAGAATGAAAAACTGTTTTTT.

The chain carries TRBV28 and TRBJ1-2; D gene uncertain. CDR3 length equals 15 residues. The V end was cut by 5 bases, the J end by 2 bases, with 15 bases between. Germline CDR1 and CDR2: MDHEN and SYDVKM. The CDR3 bases are TGTGCCAGCAGTCAACCCGGGATATTAAACTATGGCTACACCTTC. Protein sequence: CASSQPGILNYGYTF.

The chain joins TRBV7-8 to TRBJ1-1; a weak D match, TRBD1 (5 bases). The germline V and J ends were trimmed by 0 bases and 4 bases, with 15 bases remaining between them. The CDR3 runs 16 residues. Germline loops: CDR1 SGHVS, CDR2 FQNEAQ. CDR3 in DNA: TGTGCCAGCAGCTTAGCGGCGCCAGGGCTAGGCACTGAAGCTTTCTTT. As protein: CASSLAAPGLGTEAFF.

The V call is TRBV9, the J call TRBJ2-7, with 7 bases fitting TRBD2. The germline CDR1 and CDR2 sequences are SGDLS and YYNGEE. The CDR3 extends over 15 amino acids. J was trimmed by 5 bases and V by 0 bases; bases with no gene match: 8. The CDR3 protein is CASSVGREGRHEQYF. The CDR3 region has the DNA TGTGCCAGCAGCGTAGGTAGGGAGGGCCGGCACGAGCAGTACTTC.

The chain links TRBV6-4 to TRBJ2-2, with D tentatively TRBD2 (7 bases). The CDR3 has 16 amino acids. V was clipped by 3 bases and J by 5 bases, with 16 bases between them. Germline V gene lookup returns CDR1 MRHNA and CDR2 SNTAGT. The CDR3 coding sequence is TGTGCCAGCAGTGAGGGGGGCCTAGCGGCTACCGGGGAGCTGTTTTTT. Translation: CASSEGGLAATGELFF.

In this sample, this clone turned up once. The V and J genes are TRBV7-8 and TRBJ2-1, with unresolved D. V lost 5 bases and J 6 bases, leaving 17 bases between the germline ends. Germline V gene sequence: CDR1 SGHVS, CDR2 FQNEAQ. The CDR3 runs 15 residues. CDR3 DNA sequence: TGTGCCAGCAGCGTTACTACGACCAGTGGCAATGAGCAGTTCTTC. This codes for CASSVTTTSGNEQFF.

The chain recombines TRBV6-5 with TRBJ1-5, with 9 bases that match TRBD1. V lost 4 bases and J lost 11; bases outside the gene matches: 12. This CDR3 is 15 amino acids long. Germline CDR1 and CDR2: MNHEY and SVGAGI. The CDR3 reads CASSSAGTGKRAQHF. In nucleotides, the CDR3 is TGTGCCAGCAGTTCGGCCGGGACAGGGAAAAGAGCCCAGCATTTT.

The rearrangement links TRBV19 to TRBJ1-2; the D gene is possibly TRBD1 (5 bases). This CDR3 is 13 amino acids long. CDR1 and CDR2 from the germline V gene are LNHDA and SQIVND (reference sequence). The V end lost 4 bases, the J end lost 7 bases, and 13 bases lay between the germline ends. The CDR3 sequence is CASSTGLPIGYTF. The CDR3 DNA reads as TGTGCCAGTAGTACGGGACTCCCCATTGGCTACACCTTC.

CDR3 region: CASSLAANTEAFF. CDR3 nucleotides: TGTGCCAGCAGTTTGGCCGCGAACACTGAAGCTTTCTTT. This chain links TRBV27 with TRBJ1-1; no clear D gene. V dropped 3 bases and J dropped 1 base, with 6 bases sitting between them. CDR1 is MNHEY and CDR2 is SMNVEV in the germline V gene (reference sequence). The CDR3 is 13 residues long.